This T cell receptor (beta chain) stems from a study of OX40 agonist ivuxolimab in advanced cancers. Study overall: A mean age of roughly 66 years, range 23 to 79, was recorded, and approximately 80% were male.

About this clone: Its antigen is not known.

Method: immunoSEQ multiplex PCR; TCRdb's copy keeps in-frame clones and lacks some. The sample lists 70,000 to 80,000 clones, over 85% occurring once. Points from the study as a whole: The specificity for antigen of the expanded peripheral T cells was not determined.

The CDR3 sequence is 16 residues long. In germline, CDR1 is PRHDT, CDR2 FYEKMQ (reference sequence). Trimming took off 0 bases at V and 5 bases at J, with 14 bases between the two ends. The chain joins TRBV13 to TRBJ2-1; D gene unclear. The sample in question was CD4+ or CD8+ T cells sorted from blood, obtained in a trial of the OX40 agonist ivuxolimab. The receptor was derived from an adult with an advanced solid tumor such as melanoma, head and neck, liver or kidney cancer. The CDR3 protein is CASSLGLGSKNNEQFF. In nucleotides, the CDR3 is TGTGCCAGCAGCTTAGGCTTAGGCAGCAAGAACAATGAGCAGTTCTTC.